This TCR beta chain was profiled in a study of CD8 T cells in Susac syndrome. Trimming took 5 bases from V and 4 from J; bases not matched to a gene: 9. CDR3 size: 15 residues. Germline V gives CDR1 SGHTA, CDR2 FQGNSA. An input of about 0.5 to 1 ug of RNA was subjected to reverse transcription using random hexamers. A single record per CDR3 protein comes from TCRdb applying MiXCR to the immunoSEQ multiplex PCR reads. The table records roughly 160,000 distinct CDR3 sequences, just under 95% of them present only once. The specimen was CD4+ T cells from PBMCs. The rearrangement joins TRBV7-2 to TRBJ1-2; TRBD1 aligns across 8 bases. The clonotype comes from a human donor in good health. The CDR3 spells CASSPQGGGAYGYTF. The CDR3, as DNA: TGTGCCAGCAGCCCACAGGGGGGAGGGGCCTATGGCTACACCTTC. The full variable domain, rest sourced from reference TRBV7-2 and TRBJ1-2, is GAGVSQSPSNKVTEKGKDVELRCDPISGHTALYWYRQSLGQGLEFLIYFQGNSAPDKSGLPSDRFSAERTGGSVSTLTIQRTQQEDSAVYLCASSPQGGGAYGYTFGSGTRLTVV.